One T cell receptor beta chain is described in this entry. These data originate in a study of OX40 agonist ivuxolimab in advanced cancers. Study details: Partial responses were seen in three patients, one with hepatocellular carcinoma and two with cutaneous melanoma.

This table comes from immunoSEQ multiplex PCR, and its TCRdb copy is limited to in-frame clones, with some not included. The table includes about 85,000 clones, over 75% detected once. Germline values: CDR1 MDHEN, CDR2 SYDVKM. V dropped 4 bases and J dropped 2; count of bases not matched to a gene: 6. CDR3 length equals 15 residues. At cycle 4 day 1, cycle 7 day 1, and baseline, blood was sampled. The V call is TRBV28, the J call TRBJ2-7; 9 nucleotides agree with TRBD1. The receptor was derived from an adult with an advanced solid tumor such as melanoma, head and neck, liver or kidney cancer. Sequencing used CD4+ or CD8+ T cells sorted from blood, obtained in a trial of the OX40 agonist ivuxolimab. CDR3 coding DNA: TGTGCCAGCAGTTCACCCGGGACAGGGCCCTACGAGCAGTACTTC. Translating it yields CASSSPGTGPYEQYF.